This is a list of T cell receptor beta chains from one sample in a study of vaccination and CD4 T cells after COVID-19. No antigen is known for these receptors. TCRdb re-derived calls from the PCR reads in MiXCR, one entry per CDR3 protein. The sample yields 7,000 to 8,500 distinct CDR3 sequences, about 66% seen once. Sequenced: CD4+ T cells from blood, cultured in vitro. Receptors originate from a human donor who had recovered from COVID-19. CDR3s include the opening cysteine and the closing phenylalanine or tryptophan.

>14|TRBJ2-1|TRBV7-9
CASSDGTGGDEQFF
>14|TRBJ1-5|TRBV6-1
CASSEEWHNQPQHF
>14|TRBJ2-5|TRBV7-3
CASSLSSGEETQYF
>16|TRBJ2-1|TRBV7-2
CASSSTSGTSSNEQFF
>14|TRBJ1-5|TRBV4-3
CASSQERGGRPQHF
>15|TRBJ1-2|TRBV11-2
CASSQRTGGDYGYTF
>16|TRBJ2-7|TRBV27
CASSVKRTGIGYEQYF
>14|TRBJ2-7|TRBV7-9
CASSLNIPGGEQYF
>15|TRBJ1-4|TRBV9
CASSGQESAGEKLFF
>17|TRBJ1-2|TRBV27
CASSKLRTGDLRLGYTF
>16|TRBJ2-5|TRBV6-1
CASSLRDTQTPETQYF
>13|TRBJ1-2|TRBV10-3
CASTPGLTRGYTF
>15|TRBJ2-2|TRBV19
CASSLDRINTGELFF
>11|TRBJ1-2|TRBV6-1
CATTPNYGYTF
>16|TRBJ2-7|TRBV7-2
CASSLGVGGGTYEQYF
>15|TRBJ2-3|TRBV7-9
CASSRGGIGTDTQYF
>12|TRBJ1-1|TRBV10-1
CASRRQATEAFF
>14|TRBJ2-5|TRBV20-1
CSARVRGPWETQYF
>12|TRBJ2-4|TRBV7-2
CASSLGGSFQYF
>14|TRBJ1-1|TRBV7-2
CASSPRQGLTEAFF
>11|TRBJ1-1|TRBV25-1
CASSENTEAFF
>12|TRBJ1-2|TRBV7-2
CASSSNSYGYTF
>16|TRBJ2-7|TRBV21-1
CASSKQGLAGHYEQYF
>16|-|TRBV6-1
CASSVKGGLAAYEQYF
>14|TRBJ1-2|TRBV20-1
CSARDPEGTYGYTF
>14|TRBJ2-7|TRBV20-1
CSAKKGRGGHEQYF
>11|TRBJ1-4|TRBV24-1
CATSDLRGLFF
>16|TRBJ2-5|TRBV6-5
CASSYKRGGLLETQYF
>18|TRBJ1-6|TRBV6-1
CASSPSYRAGRKGSPLHF
>17|TRBJ1-4|TRBV7-2
CASRPGQGLELGEKLFF
>15|TRBJ2-1|TRBV6-2/TRBV6-3
CASSLWTGGNNEQFF
>14|TRBJ2-7|TRBV6-5
CASSLASGGYEQYF
>15|TRBJ2-3|TRBV6-5
CASSYGNSGGDTQYF
>17|TRBJ2-1|TRBV11-3
CASSHFLGDSSYNEQFF
>13|TRBJ1-5|TRBV20-1
CSAGQRLNQPQHF
>15|TRBJ1-5|TRBV12-3/TRBV12-4
CASSALWRGNQPQHF
>17|TRBJ2-3|TRBV27
CASSTASLAGGGDTQYF
>14|TRBJ2-5|TRBV20-1
CSARGPLAGGTQYF
>15|TRBJ2-2|TRBV6-1
CASSELTGGAGELFF
>14|TRBJ1-5|TRBV7-2
CASSLRGGNQPQHF
>15|TRBJ2-2|TRBV19
CASSSHWRNTGELFF
>16|TRBJ2-5|TRBV6-4
CASSVLGDSKKETQYF
>13|TRBJ2-3|TRBV6-1
CASRTGGAYTQYF
>13|TRBJ1-3|TRBV27
CASRPGDGNTIYF
>16|TRBJ2-6|TRBV4-1
CASSRNEGSGANVLTF
>12|TRBJ1-1|TRBV7-9
CASSLDSTEAFF
>13|TRBJ1-2|TRBV2
CASRPFGVYGYTF
>16|TRBJ1-1|TRBV7-2
CASSLAVGAVNGEAFF
>17|TRBJ2-3|TRBV20-1
CSASTPRYGSWTDTQYF
>14|TRBJ2-7|TRBV27
CASTQWTISYEQYF